The T cell receptor (beta chain) under discussion was sequenced for a study of memory CD4+ T cells and cytomegalovirus serostatus. Study at large: This sample comes from healthy Belgian adults, eight to ten CMV seropositive, approximately 23 seronegative.

The CDR3 is 15 amino acids. V was shortened by 6 bases and J by 10 bases, with 22 bases between the two germline ends. The germline gives CDR1 ENHRY, CDR2 SYGVKD. Single viable CD3+CD4+CD8-CD45RO+ cells were sorted as the memory CD4+ T cells. Serum IgG to CMV pp150, pp28, p38 and p52 defined serostatus. To note about this clone: Its antigen remains unidentified.

TCRdb's copy holds only in-frame clones and misses some; the assay was immunoSEQ multiplex PCR. The table has about 96,000 clones, 75% to 90% seen once. Notes on the study in general: The CMV-associated TCR signature appears largely within the CD4+ memory repertoire.

The specimen sequenced was memory CD4+ T cells from blood. This chain links TRBV10-3 with TRBJ1-5; possibly TRBD1 for D (6 bases). The TCR sequence derives from an adult in good health and CMV-seropositive. CDR3 coding DNA: TGTGCCATCAGCCCCCTGCAGCGGGGGCAAGGACCCCAGCATTTT. Its protein is CAISPLQRGQGPQHF.